These 27 T cell receptor beta chains came from one sample sequenced in a study of T cells after yellow fever vaccination. MiXCR, run by TCRdb on the 5' RACE reads, gives a single entry per CDR3 protein. The profile shows about 500,000 distinct CDR3 sequences, less than 20% of them singletons. This specimen was PBMCs, taken more than 4 days after the first yellow fever vaccination. These receptors originate from a man younger than 30 who received the YFV17D yellow fever vaccine.

The chain joins TRBV20-1 to TRBJ2-3; no clear D gene. The germline gives CDR1 DFQATT, CDR2 SNEGSKA (reference sequence). The CDR3 covers 11 residues. The ends were cut back, 3 bases at V and 7 bases at J, with 8 bases in the middle. CDR3 sequence (DNA): TGCAGTGCTAGGCGAGACTATACGCAGTATTTT. It specifies CSARRDYTQYF.

This clonotype appeared a few times. The genes are TRBV6-1 and TRBJ2-5, with D tentatively TRBD1 or TRBD2 (5 bases each). V was shortened by 5 bases and J by 5 bases, with 12 bases between the two germline ends. CDR1 MNHNS and CDR2 SASEGT come from the germline V gene. This CDR3 contains 13 residues. The CDR3, as DNA: TGTGCCAGCAGTACGGGGCTTGGGGAGACCCAGTACTTC. The encoded protein is CASSTGLGETQYF.

The sample holds a few counts of this clonotype. The CDR3 coding sequence is TGTGCCAGCGGACATACAGATACGCAGTATTTT. Protein product: CASGHTDTQYF. The chain combines TRBV7-2 with TRBJ2-3; the D gene is possibly TRBD1 (5 bases). Germline assignment: CDR1 SGHTA and CDR2 FQGNSA. The length of the CDR3 is 11 residues. V lost 8 bases, J lost 3 bases, and 6 bases lay in between.

This clonotype has only a few counts. The V call is TRBV20-1, the J call TRBJ2-7; a possible D gene is TRBD1 (5 bases). The CDR3 spans 11 residues. Germline CDR1 DFQATT, CDR2 SNEGSKA (reference sequence). V was cut by 2 bases and J by 5 bases, with 7 bases left in between. CDR3 sequence reads: CSARRGHEQYV. CDR3 sequence (DNA): TGCAGTGCTAGAAGGGGTCACGAGCAGTACGTC.

V usage is TRBV20-1 and J usage is TRBJ1-1; 7 nucleotides line up with TRBD1. The CDR3 totals 14 residues. V shed 6 bases, J shed 0 bases, and the junction held 7 bases outside the gene matches. CDR1 and CDR2 from the germline V gene are DFQATT and SNEGSKA (reference sequence). The CDR3 coding sequence is TGCAGTGCCAGTGTGGGACAGATGAACACTGAAGCTTTCTTT. This translates into CSASVGQMNTEAFF.

In this sample, this clonotype turned up a few times. This chain links TRBV12-3 or TRBV12-4 with TRBJ2-3; D is perhaps TRBD1 or TRBD2 (6 bases each). This CDR3 is 15 amino acids long. V was clipped by 7 bases and J by 4 bases, with 18 bases between them. CDR3 protein: CASTEGGREADTQYF. The CDR3 DNA follows: TGTGCCAGCACCGAAGGGGGTAGGGAGGCAGATACGCAGTATTTT.

This clonotype was detected only a few times. The chain is built from TRBV20-1 and TRBJ1-1; D not certain. The CDR3 contains 13 residues. The germline CDR1 and CDR2 sequences are DFQATT and SNEGSKA (reference sequence). V was trimmed by 1 base and J by 1 base, leaving 7 bases between them. The CDR3 bases are TGCAGTGCTAGAGGGTCAGGGAACACTGAAGCTTTCTTT. This translates into CSARGSGNTEAFF.

This clonotype came up a few times. This chain joins TRBV9 and TRBJ2-3, with TRBD2 matching over 9 bases. Looked up from germline, CDR1 is SGDLS and CDR2 is YYNGEE. CDR3 length equals 16 residues. Trimming took 4 bases from V and 4 from J; bases not matched to a gene: 10. The CDR3 loop is CASSRLAGMPPDTQYF. The CDR3 bases are TGTGCCAGCAGCAGGCTAGCGGGGATGCCCCCAGATACGCAGTATTTT.

This chain connects TRBV5-1 to TRBJ1-1; no firm D call. CDR3 length: 14 residues. Trimming shortened V by 2 bases and J by 12 bases, and 20 bases separated the two germline ends. The V gene's germline CDR1 is SGHRS and CDR2 YFSETQ. The CDR3 DNA sequence: TGCGCCAGCAGCTTCACTATCGAGAACACCCAGACTTTCTTT. Residues: CASSFTIENTQTFF.

The chain joins TRBV30 to TRBJ2-1; no firm D call. This CDR3 spans 12 amino acids. Trimming pared 2 bases from V and 8 bases from J, leaving 10 bases between. Germline V lookup: CDR1 GTSNPN, CDR2 SVGIG (reference sequence). In DNA form, the CDR3 reads TGTGCCTGGAGTCCAGATTTCGATGAGCAGTTCTTC. Its translation is CAWSPDFDEQFF.

This clonotype occurred a few times. The CDR3 is CASSQETGWNTGELFF. CDR3 nucleotides: TGTGCCAGCAGCCAAGAGACCGGTTGGAACACCGGGGAGCTGTTTTTT. The genes are TRBV4-2 and TRBJ2-2; the D is unclear. CDR3 length equals 16 residues. Germline lookup yields CDR1 LGHNA and CDR2 YNFKEQ. Trimming took off 0 bases at V and 1 base at J, with 9 bases between the two ends.

The table lists this clonotype with a few counts. The chain employs TRBV10-3 and TRBJ2-3, with 11 bases aligning to TRBD2. V lost 3 bases to trimming and J lost 2 bases; unmatched junction nucleotides: 4. The CDR3 runs to 16 residues. Germline CDR1 and CDR2: ENHRY and SYGVKD. The CDR3 loop reads CAISDTSGGFTDTQYF. The DNA of the CDR3 is TGTGCCATCAGTGACACTAGCGGGGGTTTCACAGATACGCAGTATTTT.

This clonotype was counted only a few times. The V and J genes are TRBV15 and TRBJ1-2; TRBD1 is a possible D gene (6 bases). CDR3 size: 14 residues. Trimming shortened V by 3 bases and J by 3 bases, and 11 bases separated the two germline ends. Germline CDR1 is LNHNV and CDR2 is YYDKDF (reference sequence). This chain's CDR3 is CATSSNRADYGYTF. The CDR3 DNA is TGTGCCACCAGCAGTAACAGGGCGGACTATGGCTACACCTTC.

This clonotype was picked up many times. The genes are TRBV20-1 and TRBJ1-2; D might be TRBD1 (6 bases). V was clipped by 0 bases and J by 4 bases, with 15 bases between them. The germline V gene has CDR1 DFQATT and CDR2 SNEGSKA (reference sequence). The CDR3 loop spans 15 amino acids. CDR3 nucleotides: TGCAGTGCTAGAGATCAAGCAGGGGTGGTCTATGGCTACACCTTC. It encodes CSARDQAGVVYGYTF.

This clonotype was found many times. This chain uses TRBV28 with TRBJ1-1; no clear D gene. This CDR3 has 13 residues. Germline-derived CDR1 and CDR2 are MDHEN and SYDVKM. V lost 2 bases and J lost 6, with 10 bases in between. CDR3 in DNA: TGTGCCAGCAGTTTACCGGTCTCTTCTGAAGCTTTCTTT. The encoded protein is CASSLPVSSEAFF.

The rearrangement joins TRBV20-1 to TRBJ2-3; 8 bases line up with TRBD2. Germline lookup yields CDR1 DFQATT and CDR2 SNEGSKA (reference sequence). There are 13 residues in the CDR3. The V gene end was trimmed by 7 bases and the J gene end by 4 bases; junction bases not matched to a gene: 7. The CDR3 region is CSGEAGASDTQYF. The CDR3 DNA reads TGCAGTGGGGAAGCGGGGGCGTCAGATACGCAGTATTTT.

V and J are TRBV7-2 and TRBJ1-3; no clear D. Germline CDR1 reads SGHTA; CDR2 reads FQGNSA. This CDR3 is 15 amino acids long. V was trimmed by 3 bases and J by 0 bases, leaving 9 bases between them. Here the CDR3 DNA reads TGTGCCAGCAGCTTGGGAGTTCCCTCTGGAAACACCATATATTTT. Translating it yields CASSLGVPSGNTIYF.

This clonotype was seen only a few times. The gene calls are TRBV5-4 and TRBJ2-1; D is ambiguous. The CDR3 is made up of 14 amino acids. Deletions cut 9 bases from V and 3 bases from J, with 16 bases between. The germline gives CDR1 SGHNT, CDR2 YYREEE (reference sequence). DNA of the CDR3: TGTGCCATCGAATCTTCCGCCGTCTACAATGAGCAGTTCTTC. Its translation is CAIESSAVYNEQFF.

The chain couples TRBV12-3 or TRBV12-4 to TRBJ2-5; 8 bases match TRBD2. V was clipped by 7 bases and J by 7 bases; unmatched bases: 5. There are 12 residues in the CDR3. As DNA, the CDR3 is TGTGCCAGCACCCTCGGGGGGGGGACCCAGTACTTC. Protein: CASTLGGGTQYF.

V usage is TRBV7-2 and J usage is TRBJ2-5; possible D gene TRBD2, 5 bases. This CDR3 contains 13 residues. Trimming removed 4 bases from V and 5 bases from J, with 11 bases in between. Per germline, CDR1 SGHTA and CDR2 FQGNSA. The CDR3 reads CASSWTGGETQYF. The CDR3 bases are TGTGCCAGCAGCTGGACCGGCGGGGAGACCCAGTACTTC.

The chain joins TRBV12-3 or TRBV12-4 to TRBJ1-1, with no clear D. Trimming removed 7 bases at V and 10 bases at J, with 16 bases between. The length of the CDR3 is 12 residues. DNA of the CDR3: TGTGCCAGCAACTTTGGAGGATTGGGAGCTTTCTTT. This gives the protein CASNFGGLGAFF.

A few counts support this clonotype. The genes are TRBV6-5 and TRBJ2-1; D is undetermined. This CDR3 comprises 13 residues. V was shortened by 0 bases and J by 7 bases, with 7 bases between the two germline ends. The V gene's germline CDR1 is MNHEY and CDR2 SVGAGI. The CDR3 DNA sequence: TGTGCCAGCAGTTACTCGATCGGGAATGAGCAGTTCTTC. Translated, it gives CASSYSIGNEQFF.

This clonotype appeared many times. The chain joins TRBV12-3 or TRBV12-4 to TRBJ1-5; D gene unclear. The CDR3 sequence is 14 residues long. V was trimmed by 1 base and J by 7 bases, leaving 11 bases between them. This CDR3 is CASSLGEIWQPQHF. The CDR3 region has the DNA TGTGCCAGCAGTTTAGGAGAGATTTGGCAGCCCCAGCATTTT.

The chain links TRBV20-1 to TRBJ2-1; weak D call: TRBD1 (7 bases). This CDR3 has 12 residues. CDR1 and CDR2 (germline): DFQATT, SNEGSKA (reference sequence). The ends were cut back, 6 bases at V and 8 bases at J, with 14 bases in the middle. The CDR3 here is CSARVRGDEQFF. For the CDR3, the DNA is TGCAGTGCCCGGGTCAGGGGGGATGAGCAGTTCTTC.

The CDR3 DNA follows: TGCAGTGCTAGAGCTTCGGACAGGGGTGGCACTGAAGCTTTCTTT. Its translation: CSARASDRGGTEAFF. The chain is built from TRBV20-1 and TRBJ1-1; 9 bases fit TRBD1. CDR3 size: 15 residues. V lost 1 base to trimming and J lost 4 bases; unmatched junction nucleotides: 7. The V gene's germline CDR1 is DFQATT and CDR2 SNEGSKA (reference sequence).

The rearrangement links TRBV4-3 to TRBJ1-1; D gene unclear. This CDR3 has 18 residues. Germline values: CDR1 LGHNA, CDR2 YSLEER. Trimming removed 0 bases at V and 3 bases at J, with 20 bases between. The CDR3 reads CASSQDGPTFDGDTEAFF. CDR3 in DNA: TGCGCCAGCAGCCAAGATGGACCGACCTTTGATGGGGACACTGAAGCTTTCTTT.

The rearrangement uses TRBV6-1 and TRBJ1-1, with TRBD1 matching over 8 bases. This CDR3 contains 14 residues. Germline loops: CDR1 MNHNS, CDR2 SASEGT. Trimming cost V 6 bases and J 0 bases; bases outside gene matches: 3. DNA of the CDR3: TGTGCCAGCAGGGACAGGGCTATGAACACTGAAGCTTTCTTT. Protein sequence: CASRDRAMNTEAFF.